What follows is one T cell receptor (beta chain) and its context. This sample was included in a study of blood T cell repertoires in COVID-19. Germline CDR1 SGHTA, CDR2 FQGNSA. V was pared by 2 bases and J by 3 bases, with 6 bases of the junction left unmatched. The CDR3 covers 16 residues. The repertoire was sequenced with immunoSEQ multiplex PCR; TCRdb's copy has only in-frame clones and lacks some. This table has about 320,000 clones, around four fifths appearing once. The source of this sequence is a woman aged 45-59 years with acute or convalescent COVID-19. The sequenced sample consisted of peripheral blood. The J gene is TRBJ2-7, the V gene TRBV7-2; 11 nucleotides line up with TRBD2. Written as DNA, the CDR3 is TGTGCCAGCAGCTTAAGCATAGCGGGAGGGGGCTACGAGCAGTACTTC. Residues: CASSLSIAGGGYEQYF.